The rows below give T cell receptor beta chains drawn from one sample of a study of technical replicates of blood from a handful of donors. Profiled with immunoSEQ multiplex PCR; TCRdb holds only in-frame clones, not every one. The sample includes 60,000 to 85,000 clones, about 94% of them seen just once. The source material was T cells isolated from PBMCs. Receptors originate from a human donor in good health. The conserved cysteine and the conserved F or W are not part of the CDR3 here.

cdr3_aa v_call cdr3_length j_call
ASSPTESSYNEQF TRBV4-2 13 TRBJ2-1
ASSPRTGGYEQY TRBV11-2 12 TRBJ2-7
ASTRRDSYEQY TRBV2 11 TRBJ2-7
AWSVAGGNTEAF TRBV30 12 TRBJ1-1
ASSRSGSGSYEQY TRBV6-5 13 TRBJ2-7
ASSQGPGQGGNTIY TRBV4-1 14 TRBJ1-3
ASSLAVEAF TRBV5-6 9 TRBJ1-1
ASGLGTGFTDTQY TRBV12-5 13 TRBJ2-3
ASGLIHYNEQF TRBV11-2 11 TRBJ2-1
ASSQENGETGDSYEQY TRBV4-1 16 TRBJ2-7